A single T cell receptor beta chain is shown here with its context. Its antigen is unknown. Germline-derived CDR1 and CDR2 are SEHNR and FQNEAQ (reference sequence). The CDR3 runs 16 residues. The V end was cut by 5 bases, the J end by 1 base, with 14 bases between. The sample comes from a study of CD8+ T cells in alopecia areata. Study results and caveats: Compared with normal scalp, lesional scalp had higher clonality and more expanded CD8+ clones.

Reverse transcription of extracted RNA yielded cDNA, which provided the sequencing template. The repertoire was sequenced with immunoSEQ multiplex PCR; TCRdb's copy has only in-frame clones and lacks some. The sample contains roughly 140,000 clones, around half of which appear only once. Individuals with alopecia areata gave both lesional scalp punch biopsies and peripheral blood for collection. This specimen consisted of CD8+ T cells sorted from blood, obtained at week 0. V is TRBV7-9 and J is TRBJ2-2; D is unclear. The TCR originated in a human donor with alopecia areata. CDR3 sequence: CASSRLKTQNTGELFF. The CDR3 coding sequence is TGTGCCAGCAGCCGATTAAAGACCCAGAACACCGGGGAGCTGTTTTTT.